These 3 T cell receptor beta chains were sequenced from one sample in a study of vaccination and CD4 T cells after COVID-19. Their target antigens are unknown. The treatment here: approximately 9-day PBMC culture with coronavirus spike peptide pools or control peptides (ViraFEST assay). Sequencing of the DNA from cultured CD4+ T cells was carried out with the Oncomine TCR Beta short-read assay. From the PCR reads, TCRdb called clonotypes with MiXCR, one entry per CDR3 protein. The repertoire holds some 10,000 distinct CDR3 sequences, roughly 67% seen once, with 26% in the top ten. Sequenced material: CD4+ T cells from blood, cultured in vitro. The receptors originated from a human donor who had recovered from COVID-19.

The J gene is TRBJ2-5, the V gene TRBV7-9, with D tentatively TRBD1 or TRBD2 (5 bases each). The V and J ends lost 1 base and 4 bases respectively, with 13 bases between them. Per germline, CDR1 SEHNR and CDR2 FQNEAQ (reference sequence). The CDR3 loop spans 15 amino acids. The CDR3 protein is CASSLGDPAPETQYF. CDR3 coding DNA: TGTGCCAGCAGCTTAGGGGACCCAGCTCCAGAGACCCAGTACTTC.

The CDR3 protein is CASSLQSGSTEAFF. CDR3 in DNA: TGTGCCAGCAGCCTTCAGTCGGGGAGCACTGAAGCTTTCTTT. The rearrangement links TRBV7-9 to TRBJ1-1, with D unclear. Looked up from germline, CDR1 is SEHNR and CDR2 is FQNEAQ (reference sequence). This CDR3 region has 14 residues. Trimming left V 5 bases short and J 4 bases short, with 14 bases between.

The chain uses TRBV2 and TRBJ1-5, with D maybe TRBD1 (5 bases). From germline, CDR1 is SNHLY and CDR2 FYNNEI. The ends were cut back, 6 bases at V and 0 bases at J, with 21 bases in the middle. There are 18 residues in the CDR3. This chain's CDR3 is CASSRGGHALYSNQPQHF. CDR3 in DNA: TGTGCCAGCAGCCGAGGCGGACACGCGTTATATAGCAATCAGCCCCAGCATTTT.